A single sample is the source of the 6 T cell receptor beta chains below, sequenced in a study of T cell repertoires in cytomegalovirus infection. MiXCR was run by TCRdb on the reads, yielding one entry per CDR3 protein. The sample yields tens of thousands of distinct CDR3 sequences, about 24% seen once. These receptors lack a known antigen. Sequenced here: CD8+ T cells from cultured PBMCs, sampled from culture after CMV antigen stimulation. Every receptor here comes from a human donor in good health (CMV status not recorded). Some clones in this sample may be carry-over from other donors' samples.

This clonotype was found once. The CDR3 protein is CASTNPPLETDTQYF. The DNA of the CDR3 is TGTGCCAGCACCAACCCCCCGCTAGAAACAGATACGCAGTATTTT. The chain couples TRBV6-1 to TRBJ2-3; D is unresolved. This CDR3 is built from 15 residues. The germline V gene has CDR1 MNHNS and CDR2 SASEGT. V lost 7 bases, J lost 3 bases, and 17 bases lay in between.

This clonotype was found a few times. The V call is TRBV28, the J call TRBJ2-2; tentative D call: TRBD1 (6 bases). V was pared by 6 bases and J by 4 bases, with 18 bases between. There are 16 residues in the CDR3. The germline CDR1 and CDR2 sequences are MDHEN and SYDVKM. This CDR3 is CASSSYRQGSTGELFF. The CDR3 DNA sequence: TGTGCCAGCAGCTCCTATAGGCAGGGGAGCACCGGGGAGCTGTTTTTT.

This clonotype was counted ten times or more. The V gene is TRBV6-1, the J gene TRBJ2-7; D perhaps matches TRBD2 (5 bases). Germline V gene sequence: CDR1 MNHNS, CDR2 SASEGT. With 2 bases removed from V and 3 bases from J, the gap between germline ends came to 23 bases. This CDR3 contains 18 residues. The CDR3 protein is CASSERRGRLGSSYEQYF. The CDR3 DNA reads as TGTGCCAGCAGTGAACGGCGAGGGCGGCTCGGTTCAAGCTACGAGCAGTACTTC.

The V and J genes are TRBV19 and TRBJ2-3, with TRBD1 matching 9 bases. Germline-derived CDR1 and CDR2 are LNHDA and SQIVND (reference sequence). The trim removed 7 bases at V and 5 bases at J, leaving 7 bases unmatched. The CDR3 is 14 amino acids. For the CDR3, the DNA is TGTGCCAGTACCATGGGACAGGGAATAGATACGCAGTATTTT. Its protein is CASTMGQGIDTQYF.

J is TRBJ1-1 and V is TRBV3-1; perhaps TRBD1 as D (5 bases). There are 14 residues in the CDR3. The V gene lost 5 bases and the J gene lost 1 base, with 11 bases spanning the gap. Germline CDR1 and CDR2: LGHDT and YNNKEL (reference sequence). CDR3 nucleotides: TGTGCCAGCAGCGTAAGGGACTCGAACACTGAAGCTTTCTTT. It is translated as CASSVRDSNTEAFF.

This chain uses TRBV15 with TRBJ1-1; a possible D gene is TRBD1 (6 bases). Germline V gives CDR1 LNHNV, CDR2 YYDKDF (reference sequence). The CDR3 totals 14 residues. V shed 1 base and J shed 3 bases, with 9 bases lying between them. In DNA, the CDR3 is TGTGCCACCAGCAGAGTAGGGGGGCACACTGAAGCTTTCTTT. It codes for CATSRVGGHTEAFF.